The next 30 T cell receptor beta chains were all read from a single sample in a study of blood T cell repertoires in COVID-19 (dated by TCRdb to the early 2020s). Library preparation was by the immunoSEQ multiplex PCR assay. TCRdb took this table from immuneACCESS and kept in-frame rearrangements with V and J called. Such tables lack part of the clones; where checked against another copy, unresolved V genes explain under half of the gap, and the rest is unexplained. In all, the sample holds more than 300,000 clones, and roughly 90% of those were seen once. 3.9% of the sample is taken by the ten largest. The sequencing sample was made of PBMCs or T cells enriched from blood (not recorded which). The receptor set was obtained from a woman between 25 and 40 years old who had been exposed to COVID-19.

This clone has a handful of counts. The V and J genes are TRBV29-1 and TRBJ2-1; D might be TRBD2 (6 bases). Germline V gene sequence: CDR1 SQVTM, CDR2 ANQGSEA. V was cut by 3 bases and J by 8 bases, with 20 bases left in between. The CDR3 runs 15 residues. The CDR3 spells CSVDLPGVERDEQFF. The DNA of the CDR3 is TGCAGCGTTGACCTCCCGGGGGTCGAGCGGGATGAGCAGTTCTTC.

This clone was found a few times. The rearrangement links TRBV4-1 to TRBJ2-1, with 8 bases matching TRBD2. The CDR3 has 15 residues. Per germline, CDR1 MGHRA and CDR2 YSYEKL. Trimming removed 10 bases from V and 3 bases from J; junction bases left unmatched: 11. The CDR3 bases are TGCGCCACCTCCCGGAGGCGGGGGGACTACAATGAGCAGTTCTTC. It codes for CATSRRRGDYNEQFF.

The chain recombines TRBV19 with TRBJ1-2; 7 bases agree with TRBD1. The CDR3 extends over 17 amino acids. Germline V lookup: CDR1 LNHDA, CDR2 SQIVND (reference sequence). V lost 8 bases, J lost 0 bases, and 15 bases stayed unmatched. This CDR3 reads CASWTGTRGGSNYGYTF. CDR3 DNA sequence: TGTGCCAGTTGGACAGGTACCCGAGGGGGTTCTAACTATGGCTACACCTTC.

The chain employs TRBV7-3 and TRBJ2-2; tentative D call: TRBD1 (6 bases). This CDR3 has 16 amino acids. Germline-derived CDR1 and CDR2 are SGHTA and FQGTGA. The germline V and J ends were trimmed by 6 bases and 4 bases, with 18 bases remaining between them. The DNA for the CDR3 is TGTGCCAGCAGACAATACCCAGGGGTGGGCACCGGGGAGCTGTTTTTT. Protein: CASRQYPGVGTGELFF.

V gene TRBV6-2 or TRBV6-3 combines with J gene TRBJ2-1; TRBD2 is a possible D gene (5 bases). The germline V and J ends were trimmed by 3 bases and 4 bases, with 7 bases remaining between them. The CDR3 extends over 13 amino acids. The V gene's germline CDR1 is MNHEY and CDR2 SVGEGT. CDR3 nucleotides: TGTGCCAGCAGTTATAGGACTTACAATGAGCAGTTCTTC. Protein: CASSYRTYNEQFF.

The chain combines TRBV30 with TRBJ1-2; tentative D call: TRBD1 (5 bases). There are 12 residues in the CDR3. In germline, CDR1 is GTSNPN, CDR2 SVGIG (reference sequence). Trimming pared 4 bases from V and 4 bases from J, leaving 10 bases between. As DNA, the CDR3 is TGTGCCTGGACAGGGCAAGGCTATGGCTACACCTTC. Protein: CAWTGQGYGYTF.

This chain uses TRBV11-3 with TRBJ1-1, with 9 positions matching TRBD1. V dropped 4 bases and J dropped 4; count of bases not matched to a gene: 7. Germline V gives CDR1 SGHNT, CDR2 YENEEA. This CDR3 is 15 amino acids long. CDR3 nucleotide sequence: TGTGCCAGCAGCTCCGGACAGGGGAGGAGCACTGAAGCTTTCTTT. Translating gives CASSSGQGRSTEAFF.

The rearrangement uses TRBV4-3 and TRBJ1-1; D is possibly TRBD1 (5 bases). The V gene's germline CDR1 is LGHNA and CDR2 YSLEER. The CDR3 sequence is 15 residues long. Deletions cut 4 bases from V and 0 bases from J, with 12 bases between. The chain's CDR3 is CASSRTPGLNTEAFF. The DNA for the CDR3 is TGCGCCAGCAGCCGAACCCCAGGGCTGAACACTGAAGCTTTCTTT.

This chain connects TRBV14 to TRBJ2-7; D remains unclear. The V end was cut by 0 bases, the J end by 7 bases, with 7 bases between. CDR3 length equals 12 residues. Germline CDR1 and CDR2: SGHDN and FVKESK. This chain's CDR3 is CASSQETWEQYF. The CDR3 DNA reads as TGTGCCAGCAGCCAAGAAACTTGGGAGCAGTACTTC.

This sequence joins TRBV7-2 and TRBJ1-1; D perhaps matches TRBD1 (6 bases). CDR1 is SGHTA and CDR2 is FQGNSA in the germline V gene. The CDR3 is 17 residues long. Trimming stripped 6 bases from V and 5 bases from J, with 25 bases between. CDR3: CASRVFTGGFSRTEAFF. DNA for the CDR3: TGTGCCAGCAGGGTCTTCACGGGGGGCTTTAGTCGTACTGAAGCTTTCTTT. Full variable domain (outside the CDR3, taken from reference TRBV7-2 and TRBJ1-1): GAGVSQSPSNKVTEKGKDVELRCDPISGHTALYWYRQSLGQGLEFLIYFQGNSAPDKSGLPSDRFSAERTGGSVSTLTIQRTQQEDSAVYLCASRVFTGGFSRTEAFFGQGTRLTVV.

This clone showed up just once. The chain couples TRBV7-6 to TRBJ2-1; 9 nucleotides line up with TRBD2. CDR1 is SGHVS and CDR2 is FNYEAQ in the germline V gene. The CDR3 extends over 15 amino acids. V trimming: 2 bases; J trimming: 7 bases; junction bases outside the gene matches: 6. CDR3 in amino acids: CASSLPRGGQNEQFF. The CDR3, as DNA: TGTGCCAGCAGCTTACCGCGGGGGGGCCAAAATGAGCAGTTCTTC.

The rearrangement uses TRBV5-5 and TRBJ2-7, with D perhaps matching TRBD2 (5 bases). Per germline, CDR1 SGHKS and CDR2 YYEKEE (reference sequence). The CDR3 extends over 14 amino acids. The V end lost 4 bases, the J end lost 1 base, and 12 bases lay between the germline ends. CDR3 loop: CASSPRGGSYEQYF. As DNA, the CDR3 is TGTGCCAGCAGCCCCCGCGGCGGGTCCTACGAGCAGTACTTC.

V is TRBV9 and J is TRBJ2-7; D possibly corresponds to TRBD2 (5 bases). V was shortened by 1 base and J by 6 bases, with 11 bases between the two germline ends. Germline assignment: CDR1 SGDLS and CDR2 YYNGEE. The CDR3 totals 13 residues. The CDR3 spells CASSVHSGSEQYF. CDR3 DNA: TGTGCCAGCAGCGTACATTCGGGGTCCGAGCAGTACTTC.

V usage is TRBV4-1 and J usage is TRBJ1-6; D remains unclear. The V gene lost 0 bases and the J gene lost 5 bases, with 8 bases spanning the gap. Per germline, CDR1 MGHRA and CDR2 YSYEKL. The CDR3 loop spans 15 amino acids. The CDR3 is CASSQETSDNSPLHF. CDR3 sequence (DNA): TGCGCCAGCAGCCAAGAAACCTCAGATAATTCACCCCTCCACTTT.

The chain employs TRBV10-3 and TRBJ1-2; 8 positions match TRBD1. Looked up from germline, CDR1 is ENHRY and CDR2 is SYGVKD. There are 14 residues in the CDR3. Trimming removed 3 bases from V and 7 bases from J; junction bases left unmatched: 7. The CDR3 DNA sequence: TGTGCCATCAGTGATTCAGGGGGCCGTGGTGGCTACACCTTC. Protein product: CAISDSGGRGGYTF.

CDR3 in DNA: TGTGCCAGCAGTCCCACAGGGTTGCGTGGCTACACCTTC. Its translation: CASSPTGLRGYTF. The rearrangement uses TRBV28 and TRBJ1-2, with D maybe TRBD1 (6 bases). This CDR3 is built from 13 residues. Between the trimmed V and J ends, which lost 5 bases and 7 bases, there was a span of 14 bases. From germline, CDR1 is MDHEN and CDR2 SYDVKM.

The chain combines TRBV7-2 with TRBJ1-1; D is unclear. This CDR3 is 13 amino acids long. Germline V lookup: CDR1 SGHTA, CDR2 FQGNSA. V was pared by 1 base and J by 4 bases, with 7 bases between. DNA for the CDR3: TGTGCCAGCAGCTTAGAACAGACCACTGAAGCTTTCTTT. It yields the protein CASSLEQTTEAFF.

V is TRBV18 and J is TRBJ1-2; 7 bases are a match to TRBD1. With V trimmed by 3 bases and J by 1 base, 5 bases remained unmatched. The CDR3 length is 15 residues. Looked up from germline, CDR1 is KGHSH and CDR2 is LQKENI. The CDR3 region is CASSPGQANNYGYTF. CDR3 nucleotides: TGTGCCAGCTCACCCGGACAGGCGAATAACTATGGCTACACCTTC.

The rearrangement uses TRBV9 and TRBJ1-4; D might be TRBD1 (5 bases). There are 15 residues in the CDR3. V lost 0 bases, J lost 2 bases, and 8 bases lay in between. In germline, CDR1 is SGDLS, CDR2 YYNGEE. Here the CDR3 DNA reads TGTGCCAGCAGCGTAGGTGGGGCCACTAATGAAAAACTGTTTTTT. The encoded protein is CASSVGGATNEKLFF.

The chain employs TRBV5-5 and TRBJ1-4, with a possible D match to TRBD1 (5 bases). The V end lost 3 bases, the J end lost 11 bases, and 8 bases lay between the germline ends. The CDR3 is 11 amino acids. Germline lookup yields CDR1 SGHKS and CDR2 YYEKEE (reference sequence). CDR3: CASSWPGKLFF. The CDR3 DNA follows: TGTGCCAGCAGCTGGCCAGGGAAACTGTTTTTT. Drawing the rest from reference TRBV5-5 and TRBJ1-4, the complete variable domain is DAGVTQSPTHLIKTRGQQVTLRCSPISGHKSVSWYQQVLGQGPQFIFQYYEKEERGRGNFPDRFSARQFPNYSSELNVNALLLGDSALYLCASSWPGKLFFGSGTQLSVL.

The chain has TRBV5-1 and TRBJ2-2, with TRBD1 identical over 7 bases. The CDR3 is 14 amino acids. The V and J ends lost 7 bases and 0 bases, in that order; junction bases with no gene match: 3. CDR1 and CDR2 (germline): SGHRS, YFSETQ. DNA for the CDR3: TGCGCCAGCCGGGACAGTTCGAACACCGGGGAGCTGTTTTTT. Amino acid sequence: CASRDSSNTGELFF.

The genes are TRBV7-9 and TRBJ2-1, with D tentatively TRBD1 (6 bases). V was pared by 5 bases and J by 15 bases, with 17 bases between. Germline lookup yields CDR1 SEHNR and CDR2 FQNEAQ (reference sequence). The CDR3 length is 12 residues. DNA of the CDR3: TGTGCCAGCAGCGCCCAGGGTCAGGACAGGTTCTTC. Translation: CASSAQGQDRFF.

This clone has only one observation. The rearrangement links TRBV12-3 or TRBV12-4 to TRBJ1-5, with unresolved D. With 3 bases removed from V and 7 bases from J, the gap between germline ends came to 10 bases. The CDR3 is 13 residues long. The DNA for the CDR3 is TGTGCCAGCAGTTTCGAGGGCGAGCAGCCCCAGCATTTT. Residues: CASSFEGEQPQHF.

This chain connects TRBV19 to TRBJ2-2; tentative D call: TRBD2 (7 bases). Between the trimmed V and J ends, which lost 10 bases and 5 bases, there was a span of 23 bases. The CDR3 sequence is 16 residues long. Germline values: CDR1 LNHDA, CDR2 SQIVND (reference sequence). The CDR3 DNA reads TGTGCCACCTCGGCGGGGGCGAGGCTTATGACCGGGGAGCTGTTTTTT. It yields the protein CATSAGARLMTGELFF.

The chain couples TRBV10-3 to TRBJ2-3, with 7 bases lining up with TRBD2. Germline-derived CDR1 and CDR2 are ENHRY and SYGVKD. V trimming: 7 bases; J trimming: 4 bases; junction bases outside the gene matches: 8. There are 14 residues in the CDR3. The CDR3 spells CAINAAGSADTQYF. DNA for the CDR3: TGTGCCATCAACGCAGCGGGGAGTGCAGATACGCAGTATTTT.

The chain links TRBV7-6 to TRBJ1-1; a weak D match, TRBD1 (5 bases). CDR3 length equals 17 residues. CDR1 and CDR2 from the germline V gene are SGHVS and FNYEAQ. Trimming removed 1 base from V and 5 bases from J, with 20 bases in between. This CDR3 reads CASSLVIREGLWTEAFF. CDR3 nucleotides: TGTGCCAGCAGCTTAGTTATCAGGGAAGGGTTGTGGACTGAAGCTTTCTTT.

CDR3 DNA sequence: TGTGCCAGCAGTGAAGCTGGAGGGAGGGATGAGCAGTTCTTC. It yields the protein CASSEAGGRDEQFF. The gene calls are TRBV25-1 and TRBJ2-1; 7 nucleotides align to TRBD2. The CDR3 length is 14 residues. CDR1 MGHDK and CDR2 SYGVNS come from the germline V gene. Unmatched junction bases numbered 6, after V lost 2 bases and J lost 8 bases.

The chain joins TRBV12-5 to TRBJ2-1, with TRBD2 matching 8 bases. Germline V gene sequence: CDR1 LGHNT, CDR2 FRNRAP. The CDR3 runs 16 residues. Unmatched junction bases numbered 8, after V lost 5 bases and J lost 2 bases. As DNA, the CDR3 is TGTGCTAGTGGTCCCCCCGGGGGGGCTCCCTACAATGAGCAGTTCTTC. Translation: CASGPPGGAPYNEQFF.

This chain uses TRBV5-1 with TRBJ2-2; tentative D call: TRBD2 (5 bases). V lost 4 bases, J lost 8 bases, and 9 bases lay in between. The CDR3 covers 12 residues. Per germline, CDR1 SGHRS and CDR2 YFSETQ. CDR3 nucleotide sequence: TGCGCCAGCAGCCCGGGGTTAGGGGAGCTGTTTTTT. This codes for CASSPGLGELFF.

CDR3 sequence (DNA): TGTGCCACCATGGAGGGGATGAACACTGAAGCTTTCTTT. As protein: CATMEGMNTEAFF. The chain joins TRBV10-3 to TRBJ1-1, with D tentatively TRBD1 (5 bases). V lost 10 bases to trimming and J lost 0 bases, with 12 bases between them. The V gene's germline CDR1 is ENHRY and CDR2 SYGVKD. The CDR3 length is 13 residues.